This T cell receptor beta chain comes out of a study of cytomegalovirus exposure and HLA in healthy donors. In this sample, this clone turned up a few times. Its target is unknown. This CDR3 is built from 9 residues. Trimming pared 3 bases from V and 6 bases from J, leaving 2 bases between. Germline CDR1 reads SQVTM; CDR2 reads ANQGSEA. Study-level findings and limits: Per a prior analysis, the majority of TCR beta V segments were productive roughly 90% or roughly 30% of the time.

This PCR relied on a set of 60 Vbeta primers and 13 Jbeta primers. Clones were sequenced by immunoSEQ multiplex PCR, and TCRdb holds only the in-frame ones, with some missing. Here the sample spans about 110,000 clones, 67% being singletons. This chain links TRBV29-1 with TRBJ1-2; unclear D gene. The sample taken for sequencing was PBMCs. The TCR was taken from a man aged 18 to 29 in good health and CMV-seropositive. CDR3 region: CSVDNGYTF. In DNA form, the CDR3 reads TGCAGCGTTGATAATGGCTACACCTTC.